This T cell receptor beta chain originates from a study of cytomegalovirus exposure and HLA in healthy donors. Study-level points and caveats: Follow-up analysis later connected one missense variant in DCLRE1C with trimming of TCR beta V- and J-genes.

The V gene end was trimmed by 5 bases and the J gene end by 7 bases; junction bases not matched to a gene: 12. The CDR3 is 16 amino acids. Germline V lookup: CDR1 SGHVS, CDR2 FQNEAQ. Concerning this clone itself: The antigen is undetermined.

The study ran its PCR with 60 Vbeta and 13 Jbeta primers. Some clones are missing from TCRdb's copy, which holds only in-frame ones; the method was immunoSEQ multiplex PCR. The sample records 40,000 to 50,000 clones, 72% being singletons. The receptor's source is a young man in good health and CMV-seronegative. The rearrangement joins TRBV7-8 to TRBJ2-3; 10 bases align to TRBD2. Sequenced material: PBMCs. The CDR3 DNA reads as TGTGCCAGCAGCCGATCCCTAGCGGGAGAAACGAATACGCAGTATTTT. Translation gives CASSRSLAGETNTQYF.